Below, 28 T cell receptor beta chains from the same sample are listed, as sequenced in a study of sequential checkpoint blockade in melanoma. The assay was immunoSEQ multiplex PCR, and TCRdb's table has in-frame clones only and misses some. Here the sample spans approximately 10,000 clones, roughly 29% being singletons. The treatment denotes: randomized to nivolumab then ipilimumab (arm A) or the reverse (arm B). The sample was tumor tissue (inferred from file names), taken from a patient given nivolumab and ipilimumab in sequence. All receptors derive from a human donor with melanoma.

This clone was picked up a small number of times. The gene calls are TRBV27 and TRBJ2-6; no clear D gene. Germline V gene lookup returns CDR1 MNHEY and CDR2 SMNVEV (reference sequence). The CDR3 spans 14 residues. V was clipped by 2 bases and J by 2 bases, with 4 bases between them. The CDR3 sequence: CASSLSTGANVLTF. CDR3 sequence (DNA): TGTGCCAGCAGTTTAAGCACTGGGGCCAACGTCCTGACTTTC.

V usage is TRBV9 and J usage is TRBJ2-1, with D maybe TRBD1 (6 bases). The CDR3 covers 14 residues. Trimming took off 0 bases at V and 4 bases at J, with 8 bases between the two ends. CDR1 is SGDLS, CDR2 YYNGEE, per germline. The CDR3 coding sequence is TGTGCCAGCAGCGTAGCGGGGACATACAATGAGCAGTTCTTC. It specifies CASSVAGTYNEQFF.

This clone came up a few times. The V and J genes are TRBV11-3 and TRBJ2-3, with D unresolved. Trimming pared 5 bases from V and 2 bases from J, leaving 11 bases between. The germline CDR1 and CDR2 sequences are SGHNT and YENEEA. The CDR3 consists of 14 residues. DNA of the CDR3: TGTGCCAGCAGCCCTTGGGCCGACACAGATACGCAGTATTTT. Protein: CASSPWADTDTQYF. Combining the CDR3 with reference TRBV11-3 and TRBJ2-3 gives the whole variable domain EAGVVQSPRYKIIEKKQPVAFWCNPISGHNTLYWYLQNLGQGPELLIRYENEEAVDDSQLPKDRFSAERLKGVDSTLKIQPAELGDSAVYLCASSPWADTDTQYFGPGTRLTVL.

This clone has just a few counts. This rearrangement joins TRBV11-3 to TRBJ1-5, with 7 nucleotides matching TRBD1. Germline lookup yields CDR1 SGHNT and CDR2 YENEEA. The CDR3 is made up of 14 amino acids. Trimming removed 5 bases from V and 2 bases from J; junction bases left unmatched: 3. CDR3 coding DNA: TGTGCCAGCAGCCCAACAGGGGGCAATCAGCCCCAGCATTTT. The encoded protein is CASSPTGGNQPQHF.

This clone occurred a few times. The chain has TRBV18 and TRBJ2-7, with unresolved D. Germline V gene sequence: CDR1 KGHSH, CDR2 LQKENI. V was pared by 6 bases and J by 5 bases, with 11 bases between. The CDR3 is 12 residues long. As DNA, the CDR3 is TGTGCCAGCTCCCCGGGCACCCACGAGCAGTACGTC. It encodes CASSPGTHEQYV.

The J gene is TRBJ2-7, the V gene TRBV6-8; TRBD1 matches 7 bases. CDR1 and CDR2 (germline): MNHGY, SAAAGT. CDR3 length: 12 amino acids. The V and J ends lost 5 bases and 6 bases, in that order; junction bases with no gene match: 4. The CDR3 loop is CASSKQGSEQYV. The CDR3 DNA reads TGTGCCAGCAGTAAACAGGGGAGCGAGCAGTACGTC.

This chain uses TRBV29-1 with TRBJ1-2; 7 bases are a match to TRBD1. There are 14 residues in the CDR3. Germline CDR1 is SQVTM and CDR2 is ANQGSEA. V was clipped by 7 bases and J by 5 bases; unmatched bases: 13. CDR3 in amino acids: CSGSGHGTDYGYTF. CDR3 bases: TGCAGCGGAAGCGGCCACGGGACAGATTATGGCTACACCTTC.

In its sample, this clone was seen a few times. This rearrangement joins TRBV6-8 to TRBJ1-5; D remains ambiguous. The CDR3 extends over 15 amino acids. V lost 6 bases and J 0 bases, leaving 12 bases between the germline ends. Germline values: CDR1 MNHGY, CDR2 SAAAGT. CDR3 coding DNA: TGTGCCAGCAGCCCCGCAGGTTATAGCAATCAGCCCCAGCATTTT. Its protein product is CASSPAGYSNQPQHF.

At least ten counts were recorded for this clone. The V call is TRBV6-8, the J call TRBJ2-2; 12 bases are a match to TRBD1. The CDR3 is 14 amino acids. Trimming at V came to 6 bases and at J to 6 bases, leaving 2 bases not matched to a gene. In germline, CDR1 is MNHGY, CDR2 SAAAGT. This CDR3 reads CASRGTGGSGELFF. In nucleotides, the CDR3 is TGTGCCAGCAGGGGGACAGGGGGCTCCGGGGAGCTGTTTTTT.

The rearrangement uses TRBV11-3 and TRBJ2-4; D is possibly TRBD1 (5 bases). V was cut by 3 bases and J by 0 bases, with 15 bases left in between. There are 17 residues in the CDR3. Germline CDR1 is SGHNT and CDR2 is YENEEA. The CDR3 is CASSLVPDSLAKNIQYF. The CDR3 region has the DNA TGTGCCAGCAGCTTGGTGCCTGACAGTTTAGCCAAAAACATTCAGTACTTC.

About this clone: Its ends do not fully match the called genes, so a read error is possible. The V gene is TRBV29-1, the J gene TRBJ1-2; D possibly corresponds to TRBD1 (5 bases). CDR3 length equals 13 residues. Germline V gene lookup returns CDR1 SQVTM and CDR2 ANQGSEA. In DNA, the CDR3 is TGCAGCGCAGACAGTTACACGAACTATGGCTACGCCTTC. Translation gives CSADSYTNYGYAF. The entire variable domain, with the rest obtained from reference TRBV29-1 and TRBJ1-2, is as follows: SAVISQKPSRDICQRGTSLTIQCQVDSQVTMMFWYRQQPGQSLTLIATANQGSEATYESGFVIDKFPISRPNLTFSTLTVSNMSPEDSSIYLCSADSYTNYGYAFGSGTRLTVV.

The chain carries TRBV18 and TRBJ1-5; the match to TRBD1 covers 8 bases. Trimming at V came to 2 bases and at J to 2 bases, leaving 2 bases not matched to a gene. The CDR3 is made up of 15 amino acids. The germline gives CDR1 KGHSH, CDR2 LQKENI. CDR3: CASSPTGGGNQPQHF. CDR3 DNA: TGTGCCAGCTCACCAACAGGGGGAGGCAATCAGCCCCAGCATTTT.

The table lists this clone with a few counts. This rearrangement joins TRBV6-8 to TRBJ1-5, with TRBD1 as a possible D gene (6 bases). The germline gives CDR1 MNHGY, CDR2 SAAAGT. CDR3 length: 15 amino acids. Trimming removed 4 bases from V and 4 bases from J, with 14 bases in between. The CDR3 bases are TGTGCCAGCAGTTTTATCAGGGGAGGGAATCAGCCCCAGCATTTT. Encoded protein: CASSFIRGGNQPQHF.

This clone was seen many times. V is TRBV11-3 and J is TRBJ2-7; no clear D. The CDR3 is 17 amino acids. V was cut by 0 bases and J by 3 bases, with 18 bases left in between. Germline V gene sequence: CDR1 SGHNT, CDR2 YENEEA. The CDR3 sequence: CASSLDRSRGLYYEQYF. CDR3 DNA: TGTGCCAGCAGCTTAGATCGTTCCCGTGGCCTATACTACGAGCAGTACTTC.

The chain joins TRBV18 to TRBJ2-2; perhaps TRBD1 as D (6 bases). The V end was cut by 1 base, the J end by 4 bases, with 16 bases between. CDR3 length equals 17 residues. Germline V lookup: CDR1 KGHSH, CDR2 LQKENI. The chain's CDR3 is CASSPLQGSIVTGELFF. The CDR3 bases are TGTGCCAGCTCACCACTCCAGGGGTCTATCGTCACCGGGGAGCTGTTTTTT.

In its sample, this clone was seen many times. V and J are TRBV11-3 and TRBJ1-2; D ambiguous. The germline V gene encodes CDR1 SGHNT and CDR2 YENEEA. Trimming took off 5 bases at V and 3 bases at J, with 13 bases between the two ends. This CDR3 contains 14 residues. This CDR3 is CASSPPRLYYGYTF. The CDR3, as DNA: TGTGCCAGCAGCCCGCCCAGACTCTACTATGGCTACACCTTC.

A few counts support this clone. CDR3 sequence: CASSNPDVGRTDTQYF. The CDR3 nucleotides are TGTGCCAGCAGTAACCCTGACGTCGGACGTACAGATACGCAGTATTTT. The chain uses TRBV6-8 and TRBJ2-3, with D unclear. This CDR3 comprises 16 residues. V lost 5 bases to trimming and J lost 3 bases, with 18 bases between them. In germline, CDR1 is MNHGY, CDR2 SAAAGT.

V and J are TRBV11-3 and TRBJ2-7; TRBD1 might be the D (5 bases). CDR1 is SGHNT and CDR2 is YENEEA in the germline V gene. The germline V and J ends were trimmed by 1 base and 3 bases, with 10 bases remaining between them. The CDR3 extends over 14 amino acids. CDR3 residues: CASSLGTSLYEQYF. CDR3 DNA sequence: TGTGCCAGCAGCTTAGGGACAAGCCTCTACGAGCAGTACTTC.

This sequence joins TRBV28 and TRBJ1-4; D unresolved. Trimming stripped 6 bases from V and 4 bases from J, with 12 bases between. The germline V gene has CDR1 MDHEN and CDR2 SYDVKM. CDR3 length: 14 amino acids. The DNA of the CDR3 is TGTGCCAGCAGCGGCCCTGGGAGTAATGAAAAACTGTTTTTT. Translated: CASSGPGSNEKLFF.

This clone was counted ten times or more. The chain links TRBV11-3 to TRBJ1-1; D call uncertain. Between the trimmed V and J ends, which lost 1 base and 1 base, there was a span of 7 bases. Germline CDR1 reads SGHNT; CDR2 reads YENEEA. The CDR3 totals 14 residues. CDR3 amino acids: CASSLVSGNTEAFF. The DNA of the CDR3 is TGTGCCAGCAGCTTAGTATCAGGGAACACTGAAGCTTTCTTT.

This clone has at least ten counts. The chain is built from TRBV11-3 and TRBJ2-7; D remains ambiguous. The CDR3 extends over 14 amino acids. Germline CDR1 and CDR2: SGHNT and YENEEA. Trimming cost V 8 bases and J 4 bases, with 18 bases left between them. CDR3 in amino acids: CASLHLSRPYEQYF. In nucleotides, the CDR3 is TGTGCCAGCCTTCACTTGTCCCGGCCTTACGAGCAGTACTTC.

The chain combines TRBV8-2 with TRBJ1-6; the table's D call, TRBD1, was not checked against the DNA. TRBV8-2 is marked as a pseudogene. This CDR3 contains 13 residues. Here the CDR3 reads CASNNLPGSPLHF. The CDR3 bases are TGTGCCAGCAACAACCTCCCAGGTTCACCCCTCCACTTT.

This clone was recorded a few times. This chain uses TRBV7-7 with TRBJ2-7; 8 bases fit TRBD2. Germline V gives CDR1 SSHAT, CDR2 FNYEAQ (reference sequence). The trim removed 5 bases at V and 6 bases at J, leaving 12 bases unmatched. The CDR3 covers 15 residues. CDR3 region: CASSTHGGGSLEQYF. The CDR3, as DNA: TGTGCCAGCAGCACCCACGGGGGGGGCTCACTCGAGCAGTACTTC.

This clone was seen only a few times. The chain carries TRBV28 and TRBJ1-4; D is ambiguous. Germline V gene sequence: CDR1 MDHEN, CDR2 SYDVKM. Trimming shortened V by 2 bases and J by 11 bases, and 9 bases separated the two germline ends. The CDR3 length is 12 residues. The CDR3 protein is CASSLRFVKLFF. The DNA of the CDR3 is TGTGCCAGCAGTTTAAGATTTGTGAAACTGTTTTTT.

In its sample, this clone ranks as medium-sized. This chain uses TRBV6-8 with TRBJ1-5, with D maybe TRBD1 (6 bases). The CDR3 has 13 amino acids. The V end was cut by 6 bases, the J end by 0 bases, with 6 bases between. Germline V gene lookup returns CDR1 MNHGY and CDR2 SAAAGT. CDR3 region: CASRDSSNQPQHF. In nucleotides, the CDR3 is TGTGCCAGCAGGGACAGTAGCAATCAGCCCCAGCATTTT.

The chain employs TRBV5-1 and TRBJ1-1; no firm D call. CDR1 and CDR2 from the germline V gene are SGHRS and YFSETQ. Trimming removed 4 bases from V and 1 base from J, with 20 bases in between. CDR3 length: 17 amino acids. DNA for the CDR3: TGCGCCAGCAGCGGCCACGTGGTAGGGCAAACGAACACTGAAGCTTTCTTT. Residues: CASSGHVVGQTNTEAFF.

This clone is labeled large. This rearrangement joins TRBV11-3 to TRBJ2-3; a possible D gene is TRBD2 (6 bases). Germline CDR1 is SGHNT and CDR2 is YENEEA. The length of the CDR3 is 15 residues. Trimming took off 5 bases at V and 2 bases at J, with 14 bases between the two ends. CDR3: CASSDRTTVTDTQYF. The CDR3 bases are TGTGCCAGCAGCGACCGGACTACTGTCACAGATACGCAGTATTTT.

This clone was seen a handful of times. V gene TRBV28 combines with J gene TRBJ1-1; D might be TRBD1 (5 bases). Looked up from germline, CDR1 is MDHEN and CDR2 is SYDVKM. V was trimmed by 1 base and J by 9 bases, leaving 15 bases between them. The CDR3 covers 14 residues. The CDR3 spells CASSLLRQGTKAFF. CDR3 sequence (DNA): TGTGCCAGCAGTTTATTGCGGCAGGGTACTAAAGCTTTCTTT.